These 29 T cell receptor beta chains were all obtained from the same sample, sequenced in a study of shared clonotypes between healthy human individuals. Clones were read by immunoSEQ multiplex PCR, and TCRdb kept only the in-frame ones, dropping some. The table has some 660,000 clones, less than 80% seen once; the top ten hold 1.5% to 2%. Material: memory CD4+ T cells sorted from blood. Documented subset: CD45RA-negative fraction. The receptors stem from a woman aged 25-40 years in good health.

With respect to this clone: Other nucleotide sequences from this sample produce the same CDR3. The chain carries TRBV5-1 and TRBJ2-2, with D possibly matching TRBD1 (6 bases). This CDR3 region has 13 residues. V dropped 2 bases and J dropped 5 bases, with 7 bases sitting between them. Germline values: CDR1 SGHRS, CDR2 YFSETQ. CDR3 DNA: TGCGCCAGCAGCTTACAGGGAACCGGGGAGCTGTTTTTT. Translating it yields CASSLQGTGELFF.

The chain is built from TRBV27 and TRBJ2-7; possible D gene TRBD2, 6 bases. With 8 bases removed from V and 3 bases from J, the gap between germline ends came to 14 bases. Germline-derived CDR1 and CDR2 are MNHEY and SMNVEV (reference sequence). CDR3 size: 13 residues. For the CDR3, the DNA is TGTGCCAGCGGACGGGACTCCGACTACGAGCAGTACTTC. Protein: CASGRDSDYEQYF.

This clone came up once. This rearrangement joins TRBV10-1 to TRBJ2-7; 7 bases are shared with TRBD2. From germline, CDR1 is WNHNN and CDR2 SYGVQD (reference sequence). The CDR3 has 12 residues. The DNA of the CDR3 is TGCTCCTCAGCGGGGAGCTCCTACGAGCAGTACTTC. Translation gives CSSAGSSYEQYF.

The gene calls are TRBV7-9 and TRBJ2-3; 7 bases agree with TRBD2. Germline-derived CDR1 and CDR2 are SEHNR and FQNEAQ (reference sequence). The CDR3 sequence is 13 residues long. V lost 10 bases to trimming and J lost 11 bases; unmatched junction nucleotides: 15. The CDR3 spells CATMRESISVQYF. The CDR3 nucleotides read TGTGCCACCATGCGGGAGAGCATCAGTGTGCAGTATTTT.

This clone showed up just a few times. The chain employs TRBV6-5 and TRBJ1-2, with a possible D match to TRBD1 (6 bases). Germline-derived CDR1 and CDR2 are MNHEY and SVGAGI. The CDR3 covers 14 residues. Deletions cut 2 bases from V and 7 bases from J, with 14 bases between. The CDR3 DNA follows: TGTGCCAGCAGTTACGCAATACAGGGAGGTGGCTACACCTTC. It yields the protein CASSYAIQGGGYTF.

The chain carries TRBV18 and TRBJ1-3; no clear D gene. In germline, CDR1 is KGHSH, CDR2 LQKENI. V was trimmed by 3 bases and J by 0 bases, leaving 9 bases between them. The CDR3 is 15 amino acids. Written as DNA, the CDR3 is TGTGCCAGCTCACCCGAGGGAATCTCTGGAAACACCATATATTTT. It is translated as CASSPEGISGNTIYF.

The V and J genes are TRBV4-2 and TRBJ1-2; 11 bases match TRBD1. Germline CDR1 and CDR2: LGHNA and YNFKEQ. The CDR3 has 17 amino acids. J was trimmed by 0 bases and V by 1 base; bases with no gene match: 4. DNA for the CDR3: TGTGCCAGCAGCCAAGCGGGGACAGGGGGTTCTAACTATGGCTACACCTTC. Translated, it gives CASSQAGTGGSNYGYTF.

The sample holds a few counts of this clone. The same CDR3 also results from other DNA sequences found in this sample. This chain links TRBV19 with TRBJ1-1; 12 positions match TRBD1. The CDR3 is 15 residues long. CDR1 is LNHDA and CDR2 is SQIVND in the germline V gene (reference sequence). J was trimmed by 3 bases and V by 6 bases; bases with no gene match: 5. The chain's CDR3 is CASSGDRGLHTEAFF. In nucleotides, the CDR3 is TGTGCCAGTAGCGGGGACAGGGGGCTGCACACTGAAGCTTTCTTT.

This clone was counted a few times. The chain joins TRBV5-6 to TRBJ2-1; TRBD2 agrees at 10 bases. Trimming took 3 bases from V and 2 from J; bases not matched to a gene: 2. This CDR3 has 15 amino acids. Looked up from germline, CDR1 is SGHDT and CDR2 is YYEEEE. The CDR3 DNA is TGTGCCAGCAGCTGGACTAGCGGAGCCTACAATGAGCAGTTCTTC. This translates into CASSWTSGAYNEQFF. The whole variable domain, filled in from reference TRBV5-6 and TRBJ2-1, reads DAGVTQSPTHLIKTRGQQVTLRCSPKSGHDTVSWYQQALGQGPQFIFQYYEEEERQRGNFPDRFSGHQFPNYSSELNVNALLLGDSALYLCASSWTSGAYNEQFFGPGTRLTVL.

This clone turned up a few times. This chain uses TRBV9 with TRBJ2-1; TRBD2 agrees at 7 bases. With V trimmed by 3 bases and J by 0 bases, 6 bases remained unmatched. The CDR3 runs 16 residues. CDR1 is SGDLS and CDR2 is YYNGEE in the germline V gene. The CDR3 sequence is CASSAQRGSSYNEQFF. CDR3 sequence (DNA): TGTGCCAGCAGCGCCCAGCGGGGTAGCTCCTACAATGAGCAGTTCTTC.

This CDR3 reads CASSLGLAGGQETQYF. DNA for the CDR3: TGTGCCAGCAGCTTAGGATTAGCAGGCGGGCAAGAGACCCAGTACTTC. The chain is built from TRBV7-7 and TRBJ2-5; TRBD2 is a possible D gene (5 bases). Trimming shortened V by 1 base and J by 2 bases, and 14 bases separated the two germline ends. This CDR3 spans 16 amino acids. Per the germline V gene, CDR1 is SSHAT and CDR2 is FNYEAQ (reference sequence).

In this sample, this clone turned up once. The gene calls are TRBV18 and TRBJ1-1; 7 bases are a match to TRBD1. Per the germline V gene, CDR1 is KGHSH and CDR2 is LQKENI. V lost 2 bases, J lost 6 bases, and 12 bases stayed unmatched. The CDR3 length is 16 residues. The CDR3 bases are TGTGCCAGCTCACCAATATCTGGCAGGGGGTATGCTGAAGCTTTCTTT. It translates to CASSPISGRGYAEAFF.

The chain recombines TRBV29-1 with TRBJ2-5, with 8 nucleotides matching TRBD1. From germline, CDR1 is SQVTM and CDR2 ANQGSEA. The V and J ends lost 4 bases and 3 bases, in that order; junction bases with no gene match: 4. The CDR3 is 13 residues long. The CDR3 nucleotides are TGCAGCGTTGGCGACAGGGGCGAAGAGACCCAGTACTTC. Protein sequence: CSVGDRGEETQYF.

The V gene is TRBV15, the J gene TRBJ2-7; tentative D call: TRBD1 (6 bases). The V end lost 2 bases, the J end lost 3 bases, and 8 bases lay between the germline ends. The CDR3 loop spans 13 amino acids. CDR1 and CDR2 from the germline V gene are LNHNV and YYDKDF (reference sequence). The CDR3 loop is CATSRLDSYEQYF. CDR3 DNA: TGTGCCACCAGCAGATTGGACAGCTACGAGCAGTACTTC.

The CDR3 here is CASSQDFVAGELFF. The CDR3 DNA is TGCGCCAGCAGCCAAGATTTCGTGGCCGGGGAGCTGTTTTTT. The rearrangement links TRBV4-1 to TRBJ2-2; D remains ambiguous. The CDR3 sequence is 14 residues long. Germline V lookup: CDR1 MGHRA, CDR2 YSYEKL. V was trimmed by 0 bases and J by 6 bases, leaving 8 bases between them.

The genes are TRBV11-2 and TRBJ2-1; TRBD2 is a possible D gene (6 bases). The CDR3 extends over 14 amino acids. Germline V gives CDR1 SGHAT, CDR2 FQNNGV. Between the trimmed V and J ends, which lost 5 bases and 9 bases, there was a span of 17 bases. CDR3 sequence: CASSPRMDSGEQFF. The CDR3 coding sequence is TGTGCCAGCAGCCCTAGGATGGATAGCGGTGAGCAGTTCTTC.

The rearrangement joins TRBV18 to TRBJ2-3, with D perhaps matching TRBD2 (6 bases). V dropped 3 bases and J dropped 2 bases, with 15 bases sitting between them. Germline CDR1 and CDR2: KGHSH and LQKENI. This CDR3 comprises 16 residues. In DNA, the CDR3 is TGTGCCAGCTCACCGGCGGGGTCCCTAACCACAGATACGCAGTATTTT. It codes for CASSPAGSLTTDTQYF.

The sample holds a few counts of this clone. CDR3 sequence (DNA): TGTGCCAGCAGCTTGTCAGGGCTCTCCTACAATGAGCAGTTCTTC. Translated, it gives CASSLSGLSYNEQFF. This rearrangement joins TRBV7-6 to TRBJ2-1, with D possibly TRBD1 on 5 matching bases. The CDR3 consists of 15 residues. Germline CDR1 is SGHVS and CDR2 is FNYEAQ. V was cut by 3 bases and J by 0 bases, with 9 bases left in between.

The V gene is TRBV10-1, the J gene TRBJ1-1; D may be TRBD1 (5 bases). Germline loops: CDR1 WNHNN, CDR2 SYGVQD (reference sequence). V lost 8 bases to trimming and J lost 7 bases, with 17 bases between them. The CDR3 runs 13 residues. This CDR3 is CASQSGGSSEAFF. CDR3 DNA sequence: TGCGCCAGCCAGAGCGGGGGAAGTAGTGAAGCTTTCTTT.

The rearrangement uses TRBV18 and TRBJ1-2; maybe TRBD1 (5 bases). The CDR3 consists of 15 residues. The V and J ends lost 1 base and 5 bases respectively, with 14 bases between them. Germline V CDR1 and CDR2: KGHSH, LQKENI. Here the CDR3 DNA reads TGTGCCAGCTCACCACGGGACCTCATTGGGTATGGCTACACCTTC. This gives the protein CASSPRDLIGYGYTF.

This sequence joins TRBV25-1 and TRBJ1-2; D might be TRBD1 (6 bases). Germline V gene sequence: CDR1 MGHDK, CDR2 SYGVNS. The ends were cut back, 5 bases at V and 8 bases at J, with 18 bases in the middle. CDR3 length: 14 amino acids. In DNA, the CDR3 is TGTGCCAGCAGTTTCCGGGGGAAGGGGGGGGGCTACACCTTC. It yields the protein CASSFRGKGGGYTF.

The chain has TRBV7-9 and TRBJ2-5, with 9 bases matching TRBD1. The CDR3 is 16 residues long. Unmatched junction bases numbered 9, after V lost 2 bases and J lost 5 bases. Germline V gene data show CDR1 as SEHNR and CDR2 as FQNEAQ (reference sequence). The CDR3 here is CASSLSVQGAWETQYF. CDR3 DNA: TGTGCCAGCAGCTTATCCGTACAGGGGGCGTGGGAGACCCAGTACTTC.

The J gene is TRBJ2-7, the V gene TRBV7-2, with D tentatively TRBD2 (5 bases). Trimming removed 1 base at V and 0 bases at J, with 16 bases between. The CDR3 contains 17 residues. Germline assignment: CDR1 SGHTA and CDR2 FQGNSA. The CDR3 region has the DNA TGTGCCAGCAGCTTAGGGATTGCGGCGGGCGGCTCCTACGAGCAGTACTTC. This gives the protein CASSLGIAAGGSYEQYF. Looking up the rest from reference TRBV7-2 and TRBJ2-7 gives the full variable domain: GAGVSQSPSNKVTEKGKDVELRCDPISGHTALYWYRQSLGQGLEFLIYFQGNSAPDKSGLPSDRFSAERTGGSVSTLTIQRTQQEDSAVYLCASSLGIAAGGSYEQYFGPGTRLTVT.

The rearrangement uses TRBV10-3 and TRBJ2-2, with 8 bases that match TRBD2. V was pared by 5 bases and J by 7 bases, with 9 bases of the junction left unmatched. The CDR3 has 15 residues. Germline values: CDR1 ENHRY, CDR2 SYGVKD. As DNA, the CDR3 is TGTGCCATCAGTCGAGCGGGAGCCCAGGGCGGGGAGCTGTTTTTT. Translated: CAISRAGAQGGELFF.

The J gene is TRBJ1-2, the V gene TRBV2; D may be TRBD1 (6 bases). Trimming took off 1 base at V and 5 bases at J, with 17 bases between the two ends. CDR1 SNHLY and CDR2 FYNNEI come from the germline V gene. The CDR3 is made up of 16 amino acids. CDR3 DNA sequence: TGTGCCAGCAGTGAAGGCCCGGGGAGGGGGAAGTATGGCTACACCTTC. Translating it yields CASSEGPGRGKYGYTF.

Ten or more counts support this clone. The V and J genes are TRBV19 and TRBJ2-3; tentative D call: TRBD1 (5 bases). Trimming removed 5 bases at V and 1 base at J, with 7 bases between. This CDR3 is 13 amino acids long. Germline V gene lookup returns CDR1 LNHDA and CDR2 SQIVND (reference sequence). The CDR3, as DNA: TGTGCCAGTAGTCCCAGGGGCACAGATACGCAGTATTTT. This encodes CASSPRGTDTQYF.

The chain links TRBV19 to TRBJ1-1; no reliable D call. This CDR3 spans 14 amino acids. Germline CDR1 and CDR2: LNHDA and SQIVND (reference sequence). V shed 3 bases and J shed 2 bases, with 10 bases lying between them. The CDR3 spells CASSIGRTNTEAFF. CDR3 sequence (DNA): TGTGCCAGTAGTATCGGACGGACCAACACTGAAGCTTTCTTT.

In its sample, this clone was seen a few times. The chain combines TRBV28 with TRBJ1-4, with 9 bases that match TRBD1. Per the germline V gene, CDR1 is MDHEN and CDR2 is SYDVKM. With V trimmed by 1 base and J by 8 bases, 8 bases remained unmatched. The CDR3 is 16 residues long. The CDR3 nucleotides read TGTGCCAGCAGTTTATTCGGCGGGACAGGGATCGAAAAACTGTTTTTT. It translates to CASSLFGGTGIEKLFF.

The rearrangement links TRBV28 to TRBJ2-7; the D is unclear. The germline V gene encodes CDR1 MDHEN and CDR2 SYDVKM. V was pared by 7 bases and J by 3 bases, with 13 bases between. The CDR3 contains 13 residues. CDR3 bases: TGTGCCAGCACCGGATCCCCTCGCTACGAGCAGTACTTC. It encodes CASTGSPRYEQYF. Supplemented by reference TRBV28 and TRBJ2-7, the full variable domain reads DVKVTQSSRYLVKRTGEKVFLECVQDMDHENMFWYRQDPGLGLRLIYFSYDVKMKEKGDIPEGYSVSREKKERFSLILESASTNQTSMYLCASTGSPRYEQYFGPGTRLTVT.